This T cell receptor beta chain is drawn from a study of CD4+ T cells in melanoma. The study, taken as a whole, reports: CD8+ T cell, macrophage and B cell function reportedly correlated with neoantigen-specific CD4+ T cells. Diverse differentiation states were reported for melanoma neoantigen-specific CD4+ T cells.

A note on this clone: Its antigen remains unidentified.

The CDR3 sequence is 12 residues long. The trim removed 3 bases at V and 10 bases at J, leaving 1 base unmatched. Germline lookup yields CDR1 ENHRY and CDR2 SYGVKD. Method: immunoSEQ multiplex PCR; TCRdb's copy keeps in-frame clones and lacks some. The table records about 140,000 clones, over 90% of them present only once. The sequence was collected from a human donor with melanoma. This chain uses TRBV10-3 with TRBJ1-4, with 8 bases lining up with TRBD1. The CDR3 nucleotides are TGTGCCATCAGTGATCAGGGGGCAAAACTGTTTTTT. Its translation: CAISDQGAKLFF.